The 25 T cell receptor beta chains given below trace back to one sample, sequenced in a study of CD8 T cells in ankylosing spondylitis. MiXCR, applied by TCRdb to the 5' RACE reads, yields one record per CDR3 protein. The top ten clones hold approximately 14% of a sample with 350,000 to 450,000 distinct CDR3 sequences, 20% to 25% of them seen once. Material: blood, either unsorted or a sorted T cell fraction (not recorded which). Every receptor here comes from a male donor with ankylosing spondylitis or in good health (not recorded which).

There are a few counts of this clonotype. The chain combines TRBV11-2 with TRBJ2-7, with D perhaps TRBD1 (6 bases). Trimming removed 6 bases at V and 5 bases at J, with 11 bases between. Per germline, CDR1 SGHAT and CDR2 FQNNGV. There are 12 residues in the CDR3. CDR3 DNA sequence: TGTGCCAGCAGTTCACAGGGCCACGAGCAGTACTTC. It is translated as CASSSQGHEQYF.

The V gene is TRBV9, the J gene TRBJ2-3; 11 nucleotides align to TRBD2. There are 15 residues in the CDR3. With 2 bases clipped from V and 5 bases from J, the junction kept 4 bases outside the gene matches. Germline assignment: CDR1 SGDLS and CDR2 YYNGEE. The DNA of the CDR3 is TGTGCCAGCAGCGTGGGCGGACTAGCGGGAGATACGCAGTATTTT. Translation gives CASSVGGLAGDTQYF.

The sample holds a few counts of this clonotype. The CDR3 DNA sequence: TGTGCCAGCAGCTTAGCGGGTGGGGTGGATACGCAGTATTTT. It codes for CASSLAGGVDTQYF. The J gene is TRBJ2-3, the V gene TRBV7-6, with D unresolved. Trimming removed 0 bases at V and 6 bases at J, with 10 bases between. The CDR3 sequence is 14 residues long. Germline assignment: CDR1 SGHVS and CDR2 FNYEAQ.

At least ten counts were recorded for this clonotype. J is TRBJ2-7 and V is TRBV12-3 or TRBV12-4; D may be TRBD2 (5 bases). The CDR3 covers 14 residues. With 3 bases removed from V and 2 bases from J, the gap between germline ends came to 11 bases. The CDR3 nucleotides are TGTGCCAGCAGTTTGGAGGCAGGCCCCTACGAGCAGTACTTC. Its translation: CASSLEAGPYEQYF.

This clonotype was recorded a few times. V usage is TRBV7-9 and J usage is TRBJ2-5; 10 bases map to TRBD2. The junction had 2 bases not matched to a gene; V was cut back by 5 bases and J by 5 bases. The CDR3 has 13 amino acids. The germline CDR1 and CDR2 sequences are SEHNR and FQNEAQ (reference sequence). The CDR3 sequence: CASSPAGGETQYF. DNA of the CDR3: TGTGCCAGCAGCCCAGCGGGGGGGGAGACCCAGTACTTC.

This clonotype was counted many times. J is TRBJ2-3 and V is TRBV20-1, with 8 bases lining up with TRBD2. Germline CDR1 DFQATT, CDR2 SNEGSKA (reference sequence). The CDR3 totals 13 residues. With V trimmed by 3 bases and J by 5 bases, 4 bases remained unmatched. The CDR3 region has the DNA TGCAGTGCTAGGCGGGAGGTGGAAGATACGCAGTATTTT. Translation: CSARREVEDTQYF.

This clonotype was seen a handful of times. This sequence joins TRBV12-3 or TRBV12-4 and TRBJ2-5, with TRBD2 matching over 9 bases. V was pared by 5 bases and J by 4 bases, with 8 bases of the junction left unmatched. This CDR3 region has 15 residues. The CDR3 sequence is CASSVGGRGLETQYF. The CDR3 DNA reads as TGTGCCAGCAGTGTTGGCGGGAGGGGGCTAGAGACCCAGTACTTC.

This clonotype has a count of ten or more. V usage is TRBV13 and J usage is TRBJ1-1, with D uncertain. V was cut by 5 bases and J by 2 bases, with 6 bases left in between. The CDR3 is made up of 12 amino acids. Germline V lookup: CDR1 PRHDT, CDR2 FYEKMQ (reference sequence). CDR3 nucleotide sequence: TGTGCCAGCAGCCGAATTAACACTGAAGCTTTCTTT. Its protein is CASSRINTEAFF.

This rearrangement joins TRBV9 to TRBJ2-3; D not certain. V was pared by 0 bases and J by 0 bases, with 14 bases between. The CDR3 covers 17 residues. Germline V gene sequence: CDR1 SGDLS, CDR2 YYNGEE. The chain's CDR3 is CASSVEVNPSSTDTQYF. CDR3 DNA: TGTGCCAGCAGCGTAGAGGTCAACCCCTCTAGCACAGATACGCAGTATTTT.

This clonotype was picked up a small number of times. The V gene is TRBV6-1, the J gene TRBJ2-1; the D is unclear. The germline V gene encodes CDR1 MNHNS and CDR2 SASEGT. Trimming removed 6 bases from V and 4 bases from J, with 16 bases in between. The CDR3 has 15 amino acids. CDR3 region: CASSVGQLRYNEQFF. CDR3 DNA sequence: TGTGCCAGCAGCGTCGGGCAACTCAGGTACAATGAGCAGTTCTTC.

The CDR3 reads CASTPPGDLGTEAFF. CDR3 bases: TGTGCCAGCACCCCGCCCGGGGACTTGGGCACTGAAGCTTTCTTT. The V call is TRBV9, the J call TRBJ1-1, with D possibly matching TRBD1 (5 bases). The germline V gene encodes CDR1 SGDLS and CDR2 YYNGEE. The CDR3 has 15 amino acids. V was shortened by 6 bases and J by 4 bases, with 19 bases between the two germline ends.

The chain employs TRBV29-1 and TRBJ2-1; TRBD1 matches at 9 bases. The V segment lost 1 base and the J segment 2 bases; nucleotides outside the gene matches: 12. The CDR3 spans 18 residues. Germline loops: CDR1 SQVTM, CDR2 ANQGSEA. The DNA for the CDR3 is TGCAGCGTTGAAGCACAGGGGGCATCAAGCACCCCCTACAATGAGCAGTTCTTC. This translates into CSVEAQGASSTPYNEQFF.

V usage is TRBV4-1 and J usage is TRBJ2-7; D is unclear. The germline V and J ends were trimmed by 2 bases and 4 bases, with 15 bases remaining between them. The CDR3 is 15 residues long. Looked up from germline, CDR1 is MGHRA and CDR2 is YSYEKL. CDR3 protein: CASSQQPLPLYEQYF. As DNA, the CDR3 is TGCGCCAGCAGCCAACAACCACTACCCTTATACGAGCAGTACTTC.

The chain couples TRBV3-1 to TRBJ2-1; D may be TRBD1 (6 bases). Germline-derived CDR1 and CDR2 are LGHDT and YNNKEL (reference sequence). V was pared by 3 bases and J by 0 bases, with 15 bases between. The CDR3 totals 17 residues. In nucleotides, the CDR3 is TGTGCCAGCAGCCAGGTGACAGGATGGAGCTCCTACAATGAGCAGTTCTTC. Protein: CASSQVTGWSSYNEQFF.

The chain uses TRBV12-3 or TRBV12-4 and TRBJ2-1; D is ambiguous. V was pared by 6 bases and J by 15 bases, with 18 bases between. The length of the CDR3 is 12 residues. For the CDR3, the DNA is TGTGCCAGCAGCCAAGACCGTCATGATCGGTTCTTC. Translating gives CASSQDRHDRFF.

This clonotype was detected a few times. The chain recombines TRBV7-9 with TRBJ2-7; the D gene is possibly TRBD1 (6 bases). The CDR3 is 13 amino acids. The V end was cut by 6 bases, the J end by 3 bases, with 12 bases between. The germline gives CDR1 SEHNR, CDR2 FQNEAQ (reference sequence). The DNA for the CDR3 is TGTGCCAGCAGGGCCGGGGACAACTACGAGCAGTACTTC. This translates into CASRAGDNYEQYF. The full variable domain, rest sourced from reference TRBV7-9 and TRBJ2-7, is DTGVSQNPRHKITKRGQNVTFRCDPISEHNRLYWYRQTLGQGPEFLTYFQNEAQLEKSRLLSDRFSAERPKGSFSTLEIQRTEQGDSAMYLCASRAGDNYEQYFGPGTRLTVT.

This clonotype occurred a few times. The CDR3 DNA sequence: TGCAGTGCTAGAGACAAGACAGTGAACACTGAAGCTTTCTTT. Encoded protein: CSARDKTVNTEAFF. The chain links TRBV20-1 to TRBJ1-1, with D possibly matching TRBD1 (5 bases). CDR1 and CDR2 from the germline V gene are DFQATT and SNEGSKA (reference sequence). This CDR3 region has 14 residues. V lost 0 bases, J lost 0 bases, and 8 bases lay in between.

This clonotype occurred a few times. The V call is TRBV6-5, the J call TRBJ1-5; D remains ambiguous. Trimming pared 0 bases from V and 0 bases from J, leaving 15 bases between. The germline V gene encodes CDR1 MNHEY and CDR2 SVGAGI. The CDR3 has 18 amino acids. Here the CDR3 DNA reads TGTGCCAGCAGTTACTCGAGTGCAGGTACCGATAGCAATCAGCCCCAGCATTTT. Its translation is CASSYSSAGTDSNQPQHF.

V and J are TRBV4-1 and TRBJ2-7; the match to TRBD1 covers 9 bases. The CDR3 loop spans 15 amino acids. Germline V CDR1 and CDR2: MGHRA, YSYEKL. The V gene end was trimmed by 2 bases and the J gene end by 4 bases; junction bases not matched to a gene: 6. The CDR3 sequence: CASSQSGDRVYEQYF. The CDR3 coding sequence is TGCGCCAGCAGCCAAAGTGGGGACAGGGTTTACGAGCAGTACTTC.

This clonotype was seen more than once but under ten times. V usage is TRBV7-2 and J usage is TRBJ1-5; no reliable D call. The CDR3 extends over 13 amino acids. Trimming left V 3 bases short and J 5 bases short, with 8 bases between. Germline V CDR1 and CDR2: SGHTA, FQGNSA. The chain's CDR3 is CASSLGGYQPQHF. The CDR3 DNA reads as TGTGCCAGCAGCTTGGGCGGTTATCAGCCCCAGCATTTT.

The gene calls are TRBV29-1 and TRBJ2-2; D could derive from TRBD1 or TRBD2 (5 bases each). V was pared by 1 base and J by 0 bases, with 15 bases between. The germline gives CDR1 SQVTM, CDR2 ANQGSEA. The length of the CDR3 is 17 residues. The CDR3 reads CSVEAIRGRANTGELFF. The CDR3 coding sequence is TGCAGCGTTGAAGCAATCCGGGGCAGGGCGAACACCGGGGAGCTGTTTTTT.

The chain combines TRBV12-3 or TRBV12-4 with TRBJ2-1; D unresolved. The CDR3 contains 14 residues. Trimming removed 3 bases at V and 4 bases at J, with 10 bases between. CDR3 coding DNA: TGTGCCAGCAGTTTTGATCCCCAGTACAATGAGCAGTTCTTC. This sequence encodes CASSFDPQYNEQFF.

This chain joins TRBV9 and TRBJ1-1; TRBD1 aligns across 9 bases. The CDR3 has 13 amino acids. Germline lookup yields CDR1 SGDLS and CDR2 YYNGEE. The ends lost 4 bases at V and 8 bases at J; junction bases unmatched: 6. This CDR3 reads CASSLGTGPEAFF. The CDR3 DNA sequence: TGTGCCAGCAGCCTCGGGACAGGGCCCGAAGCTTTCTTT.

The CDR3 spells CASRGPTGIYEKLFF. CDR3 DNA sequence: TGTGCCAGCAGGGGCCCGACAGGGATTTATGAAAAACTGTTTTTT. The gene calls are TRBV28 and TRBJ1-4; 7 bases are shared with TRBD1. Germline CDR1 reads MDHEN; CDR2 reads SYDVKM. The CDR3 is 15 amino acids. Trimming at V came to 6 bases and at J to 6 bases, leaving 10 bases not matched to a gene. Using reference TRBV28 and TRBJ1-4 for the parts outside the CDR3, the full variable domain is DVKVTQSSRYLVKRTGEKVFLECVQDMDHENMFWYRQDPGLGLRLIYFSYDVKMKEKGDIPEGYSVSREKKERFSLILESASTNQTSMYLCASRGPTGIYEKLFFGSGTQLSVL.

V and J are TRBV12-3 or TRBV12-4 and TRBJ2-2, with D tentatively TRBD2 (6 bases). The germline V and J ends were trimmed by 8 bases and 8 bases, with 18 bases remaining between them. This CDR3 region has 14 residues. The DNA of the CDR3 is TGTGCCAGCGGAACTGGGACTGGAATAGGGGAGCTGTTTTTT. It translates to CASGTGTGIGELFF.